A single sample gave rise to the 13 T cell receptor beta chains below, sequenced in a study of blood T cell repertoires in COVID-19. The method was immunoSEQ multiplex PCR; TCRdb's version includes in-frame clones alone and lacks a portion of them. The table shows approximately 270,000 clones, with 80% to 90% occurring only once. The sample was PBMCs or T cells enriched from blood (not recorded which). The origin of the receptors is a man aged 35 to 55 who had recovered from COVID-19.

This chain joins TRBV6-2 or TRBV6-3 and TRBJ2-5; no firm D call. Germline CDR1 MNHEY, CDR2 SVGEGT. The CDR3 is 14 amino acids. Trimming left V 6 bases short and J 1 base short, with 12 bases between. CDR3 bases: TGTGCCAGCAGCCTATTCAGCGTCCAAGAGACCCAGTACTTC. Translated, it gives CASSLFSVQETQYF.

This clone turned up a few times. This sequence joins TRBV7-2 and TRBJ1-1; D is uncertain. The CDR3 is 15 amino acids. Germline values: CDR1 SGHTA, CDR2 FQGNSA. Trimming took 7 bases from V and 1 from J, leaving 16 bases between them. In nucleotides, the CDR3 is TGTGCCAGCAATCCGTGGGCCGCAGGGAACACTGAAGCTTTCTTT. As protein: CASNPWAAGNTEAFF.

This sequence joins TRBV11-2 and TRBJ1-1; D ambiguous. This CDR3 spans 13 amino acids. Germline CDR1 SGHAT, CDR2 FQNNGV. V lost 1 base to trimming and J lost 10 bases, with 13 bases between them. The CDR3 nucleotides read TGTGCCAGCAGCTTAGTCACAGCCGAAACAGCTTTCTTT. Translation gives CASSLVTAETAFF.

The chain is built from TRBV30 and TRBJ1-5; 7 bases line up with TRBD1. J gave up 2 bases and V 4 bases, and 5 bases lay outside the gene matches. The V gene's germline CDR1 is GTSNPN and CDR2 SVGIG (reference sequence). This CDR3 comprises 14 residues. The CDR3 is CAWNRGGGNQPQHF. DNA of the CDR3: TGTGCCTGGAATAGAGGGGGCGGCAATCAGCCCCAGCATTTT.

This clone appeared a few times. The V and J genes are TRBV9 and TRBJ2-7, with TRBD2 matching over 14 bases. After removal of 0 bases from V and 6 bases from J, the junction contained 5 bases not matched to a gene. Germline assignment: CDR1 SGDLS and CDR2 YYNGEE. The CDR3 sequence is 16 residues long. CDR3 coding DNA: TGTGCCAGCAGCGTAGGACTAGCGGGAGGGCCAGGCGAGCAGTACTTC. Protein sequence: CASSVGLAGGPGEQYF.

The rearrangement links TRBV5-4 to TRBJ1-1; 10 nucleotides agree with TRBD1. The CDR3 runs to 16 residues. With 5 bases clipped from V and 5 bases from J, the junction kept 12 bases outside the gene matches. Looked up from germline, CDR1 is SGHNT and CDR2 is YYREEE (reference sequence). The CDR3 protein is CASRLTIGTGDTEAFF. The DNA of the CDR3 is TGTGCCAGCAGACTTACAATTGGGACAGGGGATACTGAAGCTTTCTTT.

The J gene is TRBJ1-1, the V gene TRBV30, with 9 bases aligning to TRBD1. After removal of 7 bases from V and 4 bases from J, the junction contained 4 bases not matched to a gene. The CDR3 is 12 amino acids. Germline V gene sequence: CDR1 GTSNPN, CDR2 SVGIG (reference sequence). CDR3: CASGQGFTEAFF. In DNA, the CDR3 is TGTGCCTCAGGACAGGGGTTCACTGAAGCTTTCTTT. Full variable domain (rest looked up from reference TRBV30 and TRBJ1-1): SQTIHQWPATLVQPVGSPLSLECTVEGTSNPNLYWYRQAAGRGLQLLFYSVGIGQISSEVPQNLSASRPQDRQFILSSKKLLLSDSGFYLCASGQGFTEAFFGQGTRLTVV.

This clone was detected once. This chain connects TRBV14 to TRBJ1-1; a possible D gene is TRBD1 (6 bases). V was pared by 4 bases and J by 4 bases, with 13 bases between. CDR1 and CDR2 from the germline V gene are SGHDN and FVKESK. CDR3 length: 14 amino acids. CDR3 nucleotides: TGTGCCAGCAGCCGATACAGGGTCGCCACTGAAGCTTTCTTT. This translates into CASSRYRVATEAFF.

The rearrangement uses TRBV28 and TRBJ1-2, with D perhaps TRBD1 (5 bases). Germline-derived CDR1 and CDR2 are MDHEN and SYDVKM. The CDR3 runs to 13 residues. The V end lost 8 bases, the J end lost 7 bases, and 17 bases lay between the germline ends. The CDR3 bases are TGTGCCAGCGGGGAATACAGGACCGTTGGCTACACCTTC. Translation: CASGEYRTVGYTF.

The chain carries TRBV30 and TRBJ1-2; TRBD1 agrees at 7 bases. J gave up 8 bases and V 4 bases, and 10 bases lay outside the gene matches. Germline V gene sequence: CDR1 GTSNPN, CDR2 SVGIG (reference sequence). The length of the CDR3 is 13 residues. The CDR3 reads CAWTRITGEGYTF. In nucleotides, the CDR3 is TGTGCCTGGACCCGAATTACAGGGGAAGGCTACACCTTC.

V and J are TRBV6-5 and TRBJ2-7; TRBD2 agrees at 7 bases. This CDR3 comprises 14 residues. V lost 6 bases to trimming and J lost 7 bases; unmatched junction nucleotides: 12. The germline CDR1 and CDR2 sequences are MNHEY and SVGAGI. CDR3 in amino acids: CASRKTSTQGEQYF. CDR3 DNA: TGTGCCAGCAGAAAGACTAGCACCCAAGGGGAGCAGTACTTC.

This clone turned up a few times. The chain carries TRBV27 and TRBJ2-7, with 8 positions matching TRBD2. Looked up from germline, CDR1 is MNHEY and CDR2 is SMNVEV (reference sequence). Trimming cost V 2 bases and J 1 base; bases outside gene matches: 7. The CDR3 is 16 residues long. CDR3 nucleotide sequence: TGTGCCAGCAGTTTACCGCCGGGAGGGGGGTCCTACGAGCAGTACTTC. Translated, it gives CASSLPPGGGSYEQYF.

The chain combines TRBV10-3 with TRBJ1-6; 10 nucleotides match TRBD1. V was pared by 0 bases and J by 0 bases, with 8 bases of the junction left unmatched. Germline V CDR1 and CDR2: ENHRY, SYGVKD. CDR3 length: 20 residues. CDR3 loop: CAISESRTGGKSSYNSPLHF. DNA for the CDR3: TGTGCCATCAGTGAGTCTAGGACAGGGGGAAAGAGCTCCTATAATTCACCCCTCCACTTT.